The T cell receptor beta chain under discussion was sequenced for a study of blood T cell repertoires in COVID-19. Using immunoSEQ multiplex PCR, the repertoire was profiled, and TCRdb retains in-frame clones only, with some absent. This table holds 250,000 to 400,000 clones, 88% found once. Germline V CDR1 and CDR2: SSHAT, FNYEAQ (reference sequence). This CDR3 is 15 amino acids long. Regarding this clone: The junction departs from germline at one end; a sequencing error may be responsible.

Seattle's enrolled individuals joined amid active infection and were then monitored longitudinally. Sequencing input: peripheral blood. The receptor comes from a woman in her 30s with COVID-19, enrolled during active disease. The chain couples TRBV7-7 to TRBJ2-1; tentative D call: TRBD2 (6 bases). The CDR3 region is CASSLSTSSYNEQFF. The CDR3 coding sequence is TGTGCTAGCAGCCTATCGACTAGCTCCTACAATGAGCAGTTCTTC.